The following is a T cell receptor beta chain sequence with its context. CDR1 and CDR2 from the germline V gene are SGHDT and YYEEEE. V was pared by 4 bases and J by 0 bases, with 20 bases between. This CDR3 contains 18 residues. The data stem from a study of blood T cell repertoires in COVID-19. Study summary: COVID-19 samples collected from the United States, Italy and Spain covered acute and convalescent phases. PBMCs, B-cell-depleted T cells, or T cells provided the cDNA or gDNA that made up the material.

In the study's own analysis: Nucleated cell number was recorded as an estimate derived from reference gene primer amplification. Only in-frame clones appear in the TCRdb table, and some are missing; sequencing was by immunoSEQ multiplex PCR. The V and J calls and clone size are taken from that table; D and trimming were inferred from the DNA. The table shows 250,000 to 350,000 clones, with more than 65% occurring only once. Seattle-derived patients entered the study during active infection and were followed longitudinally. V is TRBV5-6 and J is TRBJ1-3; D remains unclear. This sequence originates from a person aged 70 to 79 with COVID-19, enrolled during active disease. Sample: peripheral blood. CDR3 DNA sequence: TGTGCCAGCAGCCGTTGGCGGGCGACAACGAGCTCTGGAAACACCATATATTTT. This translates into CASSRWRATTSSGNTIYF.